The source of this T cell receptor (beta chain) is a study of blood T cell repertoires in COVID-19. Looking at the study overall: Specimens from acute and convalescent COVID-19 originated in the United States, Italy and Spain. T cells, B-cell-depleted T cells, or PBMCs supplied cDNA or gDNA.

Original processing notes: It was from reference gene primer amplification that nucleated cell counts were estimated. TCRdb's table, derived via immunoSEQ multiplex PCR, lists solely in-frame clones and lacks some. V and J calls plus clone size are reproduced from that table; the DNA served to infer D and trimming. Of about 16,000 clones listed, more than 85% are singletons. This CDR3 comprises 15 residues. Germline assignment: CDR1 LGHNA and CDR2 YSLEER. Trimming shortened V by 0 bases and J by 2 bases, and 11 bases separated the two germline ends. V usage is TRBV4-3 and J usage is TRBJ2-7, with D unresolved. The origin of this receptor is a human donor in a cohort sampled during active COVID-19. Sequencing input: peripheral blood. This CDR3 reads CASSQDNDGAYEQYF. DNA for the CDR3: TGCGCCAGCAGCCAAGACAATGACGGAGCCTACGAGCAGTACTTC.